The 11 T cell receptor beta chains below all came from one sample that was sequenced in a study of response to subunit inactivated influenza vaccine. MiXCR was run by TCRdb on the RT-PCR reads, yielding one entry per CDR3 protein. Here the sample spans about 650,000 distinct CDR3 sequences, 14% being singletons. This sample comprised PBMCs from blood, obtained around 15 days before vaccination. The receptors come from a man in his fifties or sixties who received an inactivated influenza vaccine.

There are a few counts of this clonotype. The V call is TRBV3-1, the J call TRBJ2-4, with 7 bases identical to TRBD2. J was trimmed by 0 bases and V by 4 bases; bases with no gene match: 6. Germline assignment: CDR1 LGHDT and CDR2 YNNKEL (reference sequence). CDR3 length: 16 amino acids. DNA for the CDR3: TGTGCCAGCAGCCCCGGGACTATTATAGCCAAAAACATTCAGTACTTC. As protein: CASSPGTIIAKNIQYF.

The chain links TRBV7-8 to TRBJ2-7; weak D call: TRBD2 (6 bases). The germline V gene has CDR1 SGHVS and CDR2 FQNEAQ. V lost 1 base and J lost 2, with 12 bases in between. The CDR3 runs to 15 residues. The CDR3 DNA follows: TGTGCCAGCAGCTTAGGCGCGGGGCGAGCCTACGAGCAGTACTTC. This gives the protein CASSLGAGRAYEQYF.

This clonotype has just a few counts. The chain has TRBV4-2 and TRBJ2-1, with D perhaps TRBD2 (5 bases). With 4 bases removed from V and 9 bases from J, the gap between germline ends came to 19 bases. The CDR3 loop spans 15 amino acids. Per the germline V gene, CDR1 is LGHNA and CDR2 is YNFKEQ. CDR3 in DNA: TGTGCCAGCAGCCCAAGAGAGGGATCAATCGGTGAGCAGTTCTTC. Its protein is CASSPREGSIGEQFF.

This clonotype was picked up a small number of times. Here the CDR3 DNA reads TGTGCCAGCAGCTTAGCGCAAGGACCCAAAAACATTCAGTACTTC. It yields the protein CASSLAQGPKNIQYF. The chain joins TRBV7-9 to TRBJ2-4, with D unresolved. Trimming shortened V by 0 bases and J by 2 bases, and 8 bases separated the two germline ends. The CDR3 consists of 15 residues. Germline V lookup: CDR1 SEHNR, CDR2 FQNEAQ (reference sequence).

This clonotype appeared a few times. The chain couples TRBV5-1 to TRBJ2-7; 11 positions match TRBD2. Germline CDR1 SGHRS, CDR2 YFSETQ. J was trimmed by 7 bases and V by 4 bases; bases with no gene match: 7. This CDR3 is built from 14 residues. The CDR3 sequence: CASSGTSGSGEQYF. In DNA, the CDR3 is TGCGCCAGCAGCGGAACTAGCGGGAGTGGAGAGCAGTACTTC.

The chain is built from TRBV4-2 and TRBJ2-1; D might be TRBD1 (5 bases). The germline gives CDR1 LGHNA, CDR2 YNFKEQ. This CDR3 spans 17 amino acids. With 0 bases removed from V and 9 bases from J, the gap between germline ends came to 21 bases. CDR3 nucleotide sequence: TGTGCCAGCAGCCAAGAATGGGGCTCCCCACAAAGGGGTGAGCAGTTCTTC. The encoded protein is CASSQEWGSPQRGEQFF.

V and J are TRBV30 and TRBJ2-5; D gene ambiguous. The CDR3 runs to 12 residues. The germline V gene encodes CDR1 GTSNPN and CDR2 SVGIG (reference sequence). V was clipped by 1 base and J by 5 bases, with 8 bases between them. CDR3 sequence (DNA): TGTGCCTGGAGTGCGTTAGGGGAGACCCAGTACTTC. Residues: CAWSALGETQYF.

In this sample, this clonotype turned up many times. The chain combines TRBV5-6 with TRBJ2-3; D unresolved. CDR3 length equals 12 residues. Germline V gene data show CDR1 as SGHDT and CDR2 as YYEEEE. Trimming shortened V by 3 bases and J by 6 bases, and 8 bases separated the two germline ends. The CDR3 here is CASSSYSDTQYF. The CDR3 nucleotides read TGTGCCAGCAGCTCCTATTCGGATACGCAGTATTTT.

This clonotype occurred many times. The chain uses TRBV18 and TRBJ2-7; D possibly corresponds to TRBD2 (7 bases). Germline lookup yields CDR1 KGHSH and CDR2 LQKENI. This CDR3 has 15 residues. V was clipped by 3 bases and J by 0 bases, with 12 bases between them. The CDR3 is CASSPLRGPSYEQYF. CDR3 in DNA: TGTGCCAGCTCACCTTTGCGGGGGCCCTCCTACGAGCAGTACTTC.

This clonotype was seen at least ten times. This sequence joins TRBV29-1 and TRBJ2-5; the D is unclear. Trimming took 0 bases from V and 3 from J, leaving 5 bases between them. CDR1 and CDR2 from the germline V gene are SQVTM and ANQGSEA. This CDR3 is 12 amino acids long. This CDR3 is CSVEDRKETQYF. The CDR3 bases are TGCAGCGTTGAAGACAGGAAAGAGACCCAGTACTTC. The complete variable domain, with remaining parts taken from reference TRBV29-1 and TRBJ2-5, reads SAVISQKPSRDICQRGTSLTIQCQVDSQVTMMFWYRQQPGQSLTLIATANQGSEATYESGFVIDKFPISRPNLTFSTLTVSNMSPEDSSIYLCSVEDRKETQYFGPGTRLLVL.

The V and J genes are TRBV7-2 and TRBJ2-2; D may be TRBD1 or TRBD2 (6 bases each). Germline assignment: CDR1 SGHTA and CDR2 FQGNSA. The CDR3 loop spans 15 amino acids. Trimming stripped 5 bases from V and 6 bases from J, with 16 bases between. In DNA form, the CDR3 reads TGTGCCAGCAGCGCGGGACACGTAGACGCCGGGGAGCTGTTTTTT. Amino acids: CASSAGHVDAGELFF.